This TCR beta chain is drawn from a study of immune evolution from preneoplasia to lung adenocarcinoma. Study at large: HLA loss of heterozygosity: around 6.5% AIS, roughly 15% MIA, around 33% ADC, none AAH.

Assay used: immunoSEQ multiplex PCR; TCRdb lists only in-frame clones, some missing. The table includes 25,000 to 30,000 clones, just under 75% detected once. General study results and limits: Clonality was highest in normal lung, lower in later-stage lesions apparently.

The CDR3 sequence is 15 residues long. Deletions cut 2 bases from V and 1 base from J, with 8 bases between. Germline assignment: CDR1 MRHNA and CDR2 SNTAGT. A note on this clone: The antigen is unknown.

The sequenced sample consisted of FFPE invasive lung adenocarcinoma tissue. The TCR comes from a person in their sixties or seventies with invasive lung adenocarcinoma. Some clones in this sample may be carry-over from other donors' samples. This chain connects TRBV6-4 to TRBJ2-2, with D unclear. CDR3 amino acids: CASSDPGENTGELFF. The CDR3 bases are TGTGCCAGCAGTGACCCTGGTGAGAACACCGGGGAGCTGTTTTTT.